One sample yielded the 15 T cell receptor beta chains listed below, sequenced in a study of blood T cell repertoires in COVID-19 (dated by TCRdb to 2018 to 2020). Library generation was performed with the immunoSEQ multiplex PCR assay. The table was pulled from immuneACCESS by TCRdb, which kept in-frame rearrangements only. Such tables lose some clones; where checked, under half of the loss comes from unresolved V genes, and the rest has no known cause. The sample records about 87,000 clones, roughly 75% of which are singletons. About 4% of the sample goes to the ten largest clones. Sequencing was performed on peripheral blood. Receptors originate from a woman in her forties or fifties with acute or convalescent COVID-19.

The genes are TRBV24-1 and TRBJ2-1; TRBD1 matches at 9 bases. V was pared by 3 bases and J by 4 bases, with 6 bases of the junction left unmatched. The germline V gene encodes CDR1 KGHDR and CDR2 SFDVKD. This CDR3 comprises 16 residues. The DNA of the CDR3 is TGTGCCACCAGTGATCCGACAGGGGGTCCGTACAATGAGCAGTTCTTC. Amino acids: CATSDPTGGPYNEQFF.

This clone was detected once. The chain employs TRBV3-1 (or the pseudogene TRBV3-2) and TRBJ2-2; 9 bases fit TRBD2. The CDR3 has 17 amino acids. Germline-derived CDR1 and CDR2 are LGHDT and YNNKEL (reference sequence). V dropped 1 base and J dropped 5; count of bases not matched to a gene: 8. The CDR3 protein is CASSQVAGGPRTGELFF. CDR3 nucleotides: TGTGCCAGCAGCCAAGTTGCGGGGGGGCCCCGAACCGGGGAGCTGTTTTTT.

This chain uses TRBV18 with TRBJ2-3, with 11 bases lining up with TRBD2. J gave up 5 bases and V 6 bases, and 7 bases lay outside the gene matches. CDR3 length: 15 residues. CDR1 and CDR2 (germline): KGHSH, LQKENI. The CDR3 DNA reads as TGTGCCAGCTCCCCGACTAGCGGGGAGGTAGATACGCAGTATTTT. This codes for CASSPTSGEVDTQYF.

This rearrangement joins TRBV3-1 (or the pseudogene TRBV3-2) to TRBJ1-6; 8 bases agree with TRBD1. Trimming removed 6 bases from V and 8 bases from J; junction bases left unmatched: 9. Germline CDR1 and CDR2: LGHDT and YNNKEL (reference sequence). There are 15 residues in the CDR3. The CDR3 DNA sequence: TGTGCCAGCAGGCTTTCCGGGACAGGAGATTCACCCCTCCACTTT. Protein product: CASRLSGTGDSPLHF.

The rearrangement joins TRBV5-1 to TRBJ1-1, with 11 bases matching TRBD1. The CDR3 totals 14 residues. Germline assignment: CDR1 SGHRS and CDR2 YFSETQ. V lost 7 bases to trimming and J lost 1 base; unmatched junction nucleotides: 3. The CDR3 DNA reads as TGCGCCAGCGGAGGGACAGGGGGGAACACTGAAGCTTTCTTT. Encoded protein: CASGGTGGNTEAFF.

V usage is TRBV28 and J usage is TRBJ1-2; 11 positions agree with TRBD1. The CDR3 has 14 residues. Germline CDR1 reads MDHEN; CDR2 reads SYDVKM. With 3 bases clipped from V and 6 bases from J, the junction kept 3 bases outside the gene matches. The CDR3 protein is CASSLDRGLNGYTF. The CDR3 DNA follows: TGTGCCAGCAGTTTGGACAGGGGGCTCAATGGCTACACCTTC.

The chain carries TRBV6-1 and TRBJ1-2, with D perhaps TRBD1 (5 bases). The CDR3 is 13 amino acids. Deletions cut 2 bases from V and 5 bases from J, with 9 bases between. The germline V gene has CDR1 MNHNS and CDR2 SASEGT. The CDR3 reads CASSETGGYGYTF. The DNA for the CDR3 is TGTGCCAGCAGTGAAACTGGGGGGTATGGCTACACCTTC.

This sequence joins TRBV2 and TRBJ1-5; no clear D gene. The V gene lost 2 bases and the J gene lost 7 bases, with 6 bases spanning the gap. Germline V lookup: CDR1 SNHLY, CDR2 FYNNEI. The CDR3 sequence is 12 residues long. The CDR3 DNA follows: TGTGCCAGCAGTGAATTTAGCCAGCCCCAGCATTTT. Translating it yields CASSEFSQPQHF.

The genes are TRBV6-6 and TRBJ1-1; D is unresolved. V lost 6 bases, J lost 4 bases, and 12 bases lay in between. Germline CDR1 MNHNY, CDR2 SVGAGI (reference sequence). The CDR3 runs to 13 residues. CDR3 residues: CASSPSGRTEAFF. CDR3 in DNA: TGTGCCAGCAGCCCCAGCGGGCGCACTGAAGCTTTCTTT.

This clone occurred a few times. The rearrangement uses TRBV11-2 and TRBJ1-2, with a tentative D call TRBD1 (5 bases). Looked up from germline, CDR1 is SGHAT and CDR2 is FQNNGV. The CDR3 has 14 residues. V was trimmed by 6 bases and J by 6 bases, leaving 17 bases between them. The CDR3 loop reads CASRRLGGRDGYTF. The CDR3 nucleotides read TGTGCCAGCAGGAGGCTGGGGGGGAGGGATGGCTACACCTTC.

This rearrangement joins TRBV2 to TRBJ2-4; 10 bases fit TRBD1. Germline V gene lookup returns CDR1 SNHLY and CDR2 FYNNEI. CDR3 length: 16 residues. J gave up 6 bases and V 2 bases, and 7 bases lay outside the gene matches. The CDR3 DNA sequence: TGTGCCAGCAGTGAAAGGACAGGGGGATGGGGAAACATTCAGTACTTC. Residues: CASSERTGGWGNIQYF. Together with reference TRBV2 and TRBJ2-4, the CDR3 gives the full variable domain: EPEVTQTPSHQVTQMGQEVILRCVPISNHLYFYWYRQILGQKVEFLVSFYNNEISEKSEIFDDQFSVERPDGSNFTLKIRSTKLEDSAMYFCASSERTGGWGNIQYFGAGTRLSVL.

J is TRBJ2-3 and V is TRBV4-1; 10 nucleotides line up with TRBD2. The length of the CDR3 is 16 residues. Germline V lookup: CDR1 MGHRA, CDR2 YSYEKL. With 2 bases clipped from V and 3 bases from J, the junction kept 5 bases outside the gene matches. The CDR3: CASSQSSGGATDTQYF. CDR3 DNA sequence: TGCGCCAGCAGCCAATCAAGCGGGGGGGCAACAGATACGCAGTATTTT.

The rearrangement joins TRBV11-3 to TRBJ1-1, with D possibly being TRBD1 (5 bases). Trimming removed 3 bases from V and 0 bases from J, with 14 bases in between. The CDR3 spans 16 residues. In germline, CDR1 is SGHNT, CDR2 YENEEA. CDR3 sequence reads: CASSFEMTDLNTEAFF. The CDR3 coding sequence is TGTGCCAGCAGCTTTGAAATGACAGACCTGAACACTGAAGCTTTCTTT.

V gene TRBV4-3 combines with J gene TRBJ1-1, with D perhaps TRBD1 (6 bases). Germline loops: CDR1 LGHNA, CDR2 YSLEER. V lost 0 bases, J lost 4 bases, and 9 bases lay in between. The CDR3 contains 14 residues. CDR3 sequence: CASSQDGGATEAFF. The CDR3, as DNA: TGCGCCAGCAGCCAAGATGGGGGGGCCACTGAAGCTTTCTTT.

The chain uses TRBV5-6 and TRBJ2-1, with D tentatively TRBD1 (6 bases). Germline V gives CDR1 SGHDT, CDR2 YYEEEE. This CDR3 region has 13 residues. V gave up 2 bases and J gave up 10 bases, with 13 bases separating them. The DNA for the CDR3 is TGTGCCAGCAGCTTTGAGGGGGTAAGAGAGCAGTTCTTC. It codes for CASSFEGVREQFF. Variable domain in full (rest from reference TRBV5-6 and TRBJ2-1): DAGVTQSPTHLIKTRGQQVTLRCSPKSGHDTVSWYQQALGQGPQFIFQYYEEEERQRGNFPDRFSGHQFPNYSSELNVNALLLGDSALYLCASSFEGVREQFFGPGTRLTVL.